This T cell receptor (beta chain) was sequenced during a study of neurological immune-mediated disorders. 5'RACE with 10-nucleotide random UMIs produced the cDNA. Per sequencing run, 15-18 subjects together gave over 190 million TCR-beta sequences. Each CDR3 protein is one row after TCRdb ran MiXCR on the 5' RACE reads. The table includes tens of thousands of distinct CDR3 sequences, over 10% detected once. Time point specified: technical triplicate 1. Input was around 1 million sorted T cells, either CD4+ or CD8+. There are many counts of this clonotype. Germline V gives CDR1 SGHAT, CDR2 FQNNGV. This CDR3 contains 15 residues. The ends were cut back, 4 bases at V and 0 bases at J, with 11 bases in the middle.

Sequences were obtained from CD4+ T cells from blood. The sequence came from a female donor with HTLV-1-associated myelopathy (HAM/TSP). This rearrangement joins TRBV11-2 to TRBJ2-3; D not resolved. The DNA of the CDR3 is TGTGCCAGCAGCTATCGGGCCCAAAGCACAGATACGCAGTATTTT. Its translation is CASSYRAQSTDTQYF.